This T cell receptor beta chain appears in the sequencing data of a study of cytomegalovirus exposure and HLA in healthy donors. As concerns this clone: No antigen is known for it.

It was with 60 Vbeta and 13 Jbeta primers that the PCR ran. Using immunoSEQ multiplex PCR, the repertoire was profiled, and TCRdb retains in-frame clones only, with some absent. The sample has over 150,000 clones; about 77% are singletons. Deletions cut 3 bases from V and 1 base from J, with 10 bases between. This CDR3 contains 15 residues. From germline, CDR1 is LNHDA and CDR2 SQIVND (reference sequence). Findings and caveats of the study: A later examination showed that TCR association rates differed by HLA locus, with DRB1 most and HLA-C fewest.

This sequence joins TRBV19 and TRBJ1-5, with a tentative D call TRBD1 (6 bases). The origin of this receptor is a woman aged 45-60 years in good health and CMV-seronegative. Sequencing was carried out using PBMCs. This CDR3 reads CASSMGHSSNQPQHF. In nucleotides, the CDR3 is TGTGCCAGTAGTATGGGACATAGCAGCAATCAGCCCCAGCATTTT. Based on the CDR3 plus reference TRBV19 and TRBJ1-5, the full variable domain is DGGITQSPKYLFRKEGQNVTLSCEQNLNHDAMYWYRQDPGQGLRLIYYSQIVNDFQKGDIAEGYSVSREKKESFPLTVTSAQKNPTAFYLCASSMGHSSNQPQHFGDGTRLSIL.